The 15 T cell receptor beta chains below come from one sample, sequenced in a study of T-cell reconstitution after alpha-beta-depleted transplantation in children. Unique molecular identifiers were incorporated into the prepared TCRbeta library. TCRdb reprocessed the PCR reads with MiXCR, giving one entry per CDR3 protein. The repertoire has approximately 250,000 distinct CDR3 sequences, roughly a quarter of them found once; the top ten carry 2.6%. Here the sequenced sample was PBMCs, taken before TCRalphabeta/CD19-depleted stem cell transplant. The receptor source for this set is a girl aged 2 to 10 with Fanconi anemia, due to receive a stem cell transplant.

Many counts were recorded for this clonotype. The chain couples TRBV20-1 to TRBJ2-3, with D uncertain. The CDR3 covers 12 residues. V lost 2 bases and J lost 2, with 5 bases in between. Germline V CDR1 and CDR2: DFQATT, SNEGSKA (reference sequence). The CDR3 protein is CSARKVTDTQYF. The CDR3 DNA reads TGCAGTGCTAGAAAAGTCACAGATACGCAGTATTTT.

This chain connects TRBV5-6 to TRBJ2-5; the D gene is possibly TRBD2 (5 bases). The CDR3 runs to 14 residues. The ends were cut back, 7 bases at V and 3 bases at J, with 16 bases in the middle. Germline V gene lookup returns CDR1 SGHDT and CDR2 YYEEEE. The chain's CDR3 is CASSIDYIKETQYF. CDR3 nucleotides: TGTGCCAGCTCGATCGACTACATCAAAGAGACCCAGTACTTC.

This clonotype was observed many times. The rearrangement links TRBV20-1 to TRBJ2-3, with D perhaps matching TRBD2 (6 bases). Germline V gene data show CDR1 as DFQATT and CDR2 as SNEGSKA (reference sequence). CDR3 length equals 14 residues. V lost 3 bases to trimming and J lost 1 base, with 11 bases between them. This CDR3 reads CSASRDSRTDTQYF. The CDR3, as DNA: TGCAGTGCTAGTCGGGACTCCCGCACAGATACGCAGTATTTT.

This clonotype came up many times. The gene calls are TRBV29-1 and TRBJ2-5; D gene unclear. Trimming stripped 3 bases from V and 1 base from J, with 9 bases between. There are 13 residues in the CDR3. The V gene's germline CDR1 is SQVTM and CDR2 ANQGSEA. Here the CDR3 reads CSVDTTFQETQYF. CDR3 sequence (DNA): TGCAGCGTTGACACCACCTTCCAAGAGACCCAGTACTTC. The full variable domain, completed using reference TRBV29-1 and TRBJ2-5, is SAVISQKPSRDICQRGTSLTIQCQVDSQVTMMFWYRQQPGQSLTLIATANQGSEATYESGFVIDKFPISRPNLTFSTLTVSNMSPEDSSIYLCSVDTTFQETQYFGPGTRLLVL.

The sample holds a few counts of this clonotype. This chain links TRBV7-2 with TRBJ2-3, with 7 nucleotides matching TRBD1. Per the germline V gene, CDR1 is SGHTA and CDR2 is FQGNSA. Trimming cost V 2 bases and J 14 bases; bases outside gene matches: 4. The CDR3 covers 11 residues. CDR3 sequence (DNA): TGTGCCAGCAGCTTACAGGGGGTAACGTATTTT. Its protein product is CASSLQGVTYF.

This clonotype was recorded a few times. The chain recombines TRBV20-1 with TRBJ2-7; D perhaps matches TRBD2 (5 bases). V lost 3 bases and J 4 bases, leaving 16 bases between the germline ends. The germline CDR1 and CDR2 sequences are DFQATT and SNEGSKA (reference sequence). The CDR3 spans 14 residues. CDR3 sequence (DNA): TGCAGTGCTAGGGGAGCGTTTGTCCCTTACGAGCAGTACTTC. Amino acids: CSARGAFVPYEQYF.

The chain is built from TRBV5-1 and TRBJ2-6, with D possibly TRBD1 on 5 matching bases. Trimming shortened V by 4 bases and J by 0 bases, and 17 bases separated the two germline ends. CDR1 and CDR2 (germline): SGHRS, YFSETQ. CDR3 length equals 18 residues. The CDR3 region is CASSPVALQGSGANVLTF. DNA for the CDR3: TGCGCCAGCAGCCCCGTGGCTTTGCAGGGCTCTGGGGCCAACGTCCTGACTTTC.

This clonotype was counted ten times or more. This chain connects TRBV5-1 to TRBJ2-2; weak D call: TRBD1 (6 bases). V was pared by 3 bases and J by 0 bases, with 9 bases between. CDR3 length: 15 amino acids. From germline, CDR1 is SGHRS and CDR2 YFSETQ. CDR3 sequence reads: CASSSGVSNTGELFF. The CDR3 DNA reads TGCGCCAGCAGCTCAGGGGTATCGAACACCGGGGAGCTGTTTTTT.

The chain combines TRBV9 with TRBJ2-2; D is perhaps TRBD1 (6 bases). The CDR3 length is 16 residues. Between the trimmed V and J ends, which lost 5 bases and 0 bases, there was a span of 14 bases. Germline V lookup: CDR1 SGDLS, CDR2 YYNGEE. DNA of the CDR3: TGTGCCAGCAGTTATAGCAGGGGCGCGAACACCGGGGAGCTGTTTTTT. Translation gives CASSYSRGANTGELFF.

Ten or more counts support this clonotype. The chain has TRBV11-2 and TRBJ2-3; 10 bases are shared with TRBD2. CDR3 size: 19 residues. Germline V gene data show CDR1 as SGHAT and CDR2 as FQNNGV. V shed 3 bases and J 0 bases; nucleotides not matched to a gene: 12. The chain's CDR3 is CASSFDSGLAVKSTDTQYF. CDR3 nucleotide sequence: TGTGCCAGCAGCTTCGATAGCGGACTAGCGGTGAAAAGCACAGATACGCAGTATTTT.

This clonotype has at least ten counts. The J gene is TRBJ1-4, the V gene TRBV29-1; TRBD1 matches at 7 bases. The CDR3 is 13 residues long. Germline trimming cut 7 bases from V and 4 bases from J; bases unmatched to any gene: 6. Germline V CDR1 and CDR2: SQVTM, ANQGSEA. CDR3 DNA: TGCAGCGCCAGGGGGGGCCTTAATGAAAAACTGTTTTTT. It is translated as CSARGGLNEKLFF.

This clonotype was picked up many times. This sequence joins TRBV29-1 and TRBJ2-3, with D tentatively TRBD1 (6 bases). The V and J ends lost 0 bases and 4 bases respectively, with 17 bases between them. Germline V CDR1 and CDR2: SQVTM, ANQGSEA. The length of the CDR3 is 16 residues. For the CDR3, the DNA is TGCAGCGTTGAAGATCCTTGGGGGCTCTCCGCAGATACGCAGTATTTT. Translated: CSVEDPWGLSADTQYF.

Ten or more counts support this clonotype. The rearrangement links TRBV29-1 to TRBJ2-7, with TRBD2 identical over 13 bases. CDR1 SQVTM and CDR2 ANQGSEA come from the germline V gene. CDR3 length equals 15 residues. V shed 4 bases, J shed 3 bases, and the junction held 6 bases outside the gene matches. The CDR3 is CSVGTLAGGHYEQYF. The CDR3 nucleotides are TGCAGCGTTGGGACACTAGCGGGGGGGCACTACGAGCAGTACTTC.

Concerning this clonotype itself: The conserved final phenylalanine or tryptophan is absent from the CDR3, which likely points to a read error. The J gene is TRBJ2-5, the V gene TRBV20-1; maybe TRBD1 (6 bases). V dropped 1 base and J dropped 5 bases, with 14 bases sitting between them. This CDR3 is built from 14 residues. Per the germline V gene, CDR1 is DFQATT and CDR2 is SNEGSKA (reference sequence). This CDR3 is CSARASQGWETQYS. The CDR3 DNA follows: TGCAGTGCTAGAGCCTCCCAGGGGTGGGAGACCCAGTACTCC.

This clonotype was counted many times. The chain employs TRBV9 and TRBJ2-1; 9 bases map to TRBD2. The CDR3 is 15 amino acids. The V segment lost 4 bases and the J segment 4 bases; nucleotides outside the gene matches: 6. Germline V gene data show CDR1 as SGDLS and CDR2 as YYNGEE. CDR3 region: CASSPSGDIYNEQFF. The CDR3 DNA follows: TGTGCCAGCAGCCCTAGCGGGGACATTTACAATGAGCAGTTCTTC. Supplemented by reference TRBV9 and TRBJ2-1, the full variable domain reads DSGVTQTPKHLITATGQRVTLRCSPRSGDLSVYWYQQSLDQGLQFLIQYYNGEERAKGNILERFSAQQFPDLHSELNLSSLELGDSALYFCASSPSGDIYNEQFFGPGTRLTVL.